This T cell receptor beta chain appears in the sequencing data of a study of human thymus T cells. Measured with immunoSEQ multiplex PCR; TCRdb has only the in-frame clones, and not every one. Of about 60,000 clones detected, about 93% appear once; the ten largest clones hold approximately 6%. Source material: blood. The receptor's source is a boy in the first two years of life with a congenital heart defect but otherwise immunologically healthy.

Written as DNA, the CDR3 is TGTGCCAGCAGCTTAGTAGCGGGAGGCACAGATACGCAGTATTTT. Its translation is CASSLVAGGTDTQYF. The V and J genes are TRBV5-6 and TRBJ2-3; 9 bases are shared with TRBD2. Germline-derived CDR1 and CDR2 are SGHDT and YYEEEE. V shed 2 bases and J 1 base; nucleotides not matched to a gene: 2. This CDR3 has 15 residues.